This TCR beta chain was documented in a study of blood T cell repertoires in COVID-19. Study at large: The cDNA or gDNA used as material had been derived from T cells, B-cell-depleted T cells, or PBMCs.

V lost 7 bases and J lost 0, with 6 bases in between. Per the germline V gene, CDR1 is MDHEN and CDR2 is SYDVKM. This CDR3 contains 12 residues. Participants were aged roughly 18 to 100 years from around 24 US areas. Clinical history reported by participants formed the basis on which cohorts were assigned. Methods used by the authors: Estimates of nucleated cell counts were drawn from the amplification of reference gene primers. The assay was immunoSEQ multiplex PCR, and TCRdb's table has in-frame clones only and misses some. V, J and clone size are taken as reported in that table, and D and trimming were inferred from the DNA itself. Of 200,000 to 250,000 clones listed, roughly 91% are singletons.

The receptor was isolated from a man aged 25 to 40 in a cohort exposed to, infected with or recovered from COVID-19 (not recorded which). This chain joins TRBV28 and TRBJ1-1, with TRBD1 as a possible D gene (5 bases). Sequenced sample: PBMCs or T cells enriched from blood (not recorded which). The CDR3: CASTTVNTEAFF. The CDR3, as DNA: TGTGCCAGCACGACAGTGAACACTGAAGCTTTCTTT.